The 24 T cell receptor beta chains below come from one sample, sequenced in a study of blood T cells in healthy people across ages. Sample-barcoded 5' priming and a J-beta primer mix drove a second PCR of about 7 to 11 cycles. TCRdb analysed the 5' RACE reads with MiXCR anew, one entry per CDR3 protein. The table has around 1.1 million distinct CDR3 sequences, 35% to 45% seen once. Sequenced sample: blood. These TCRs come from a man between 18 and 35 years old in good health.

V and J are TRBV21-1 and TRBJ2-1; the DNA was not compared with TRBD1, the D call given in the table. TRBV21-1 is a pseudogene segment. The CDR3 spans 15 residues. The CDR3 is CASPDRGNGYNEQFF. CDR3 nucleotide sequence: TGTGCCAGCCCCGACAGGGGAAATGGGTACAATGAGCAGTTCTTC.

This clonotype was seen only a few times. V gene TRBV12-3 or TRBV12-4 combines with J gene TRBJ2-5, with TRBD1 matching over 7 bases. The length of the CDR3 is 13 residues. V shed 7 bases, J shed 4 bases, and the junction held 6 bases outside the gene matches. The CDR3 DNA reads as TGTGCCAGCACTGCCGGGACAGCAGAGACCCAGTACTTC. The encoded protein is CASTAGTAETQYF.

The gene calls are TRBV10-3 and TRBJ2-2, with a weak D call TRBD1 (6 bases). The CDR3 sequence is 16 residues long. Germline CDR1 ENHRY, CDR2 SYGVKD. The V end was cut by 4 bases, the J end by 2 bases, with 14 bases between. The DNA of the CDR3 is TGTGCCATCAGTGGAAGGACAGAGGGAAACACCGGGGAGCTGTTTTTT. This sequence encodes CAISGRTEGNTGELFF.

This chain joins TRBV7-3 and TRBJ1-1; D gene unclear. Germline values: CDR1 SGHTA, CDR2 FQGTGA. CDR3 size: 13 residues. With 2 bases removed from V and 6 bases from J, the gap between germline ends came to 10 bases. The CDR3 bases are TGTGCCAGCAGCTTACACGCCAGAGCTGAAGCTTTCTTT. Its translation is CASSLHARAEAFF.

The chain couples TRBV7-2 to TRBJ1-5; no firm D call. The germline CDR1 and CDR2 sequences are SGHTA and FQGNSA. This CDR3 comprises 15 residues. The ends were cut back, 6 bases at V and 4 bases at J, with 16 bases in the middle. The CDR3 DNA sequence: TGTGCCAGCAGTTCTACACACCTCCCAAATCAGCCCCAGCATTTT. It encodes CASSSTHLPNQPQHF.

The V and J genes are TRBV14 and TRBJ1-6; a possible D gene is TRBD1 (6 bases). CDR1 and CDR2 from the germline V gene are SGHDN and FVKESK. With 4 bases removed from V and 6 bases from J, the gap between germline ends came to 13 bases. The CDR3 contains 15 residues. The CDR3 loop is CASSLLQGRNSPLHF. The CDR3 DNA is TGTGCCAGCAGCCTGTTACAGGGTCGTAATTCACCCCTCCACTTT.

The rearrangement uses TRBV9 and TRBJ2-3; D is unclear. Germline V gene sequence: CDR1 SGDLS, CDR2 YYNGEE. The CDR3 is 14 residues long. The V end was cut by 8 bases, the J end by 2 bases, with 15 bases between. CDR3 bases: TGTGCCAGTTCCGGCCATCCCCTCACAGATACGCAGTATTTT. The encoded protein is CASSGHPLTDTQYF.

This clonotype was seen more than once but under ten times. The chain employs TRBV28 and TRBJ1-2; 7 bases align to TRBD1. The trim removed 5 bases at V and 4 bases at J, leaving 13 bases unmatched. This CDR3 contains 16 residues. Germline CDR1 MDHEN, CDR2 SYDVKM. CDR3 in amino acids: CASSPPTGSLGYGYTF. As DNA, the CDR3 is TGTGCCAGCAGTCCCCCGACAGGGTCCCTCGGCTATGGCTACACCTTC.

The V gene is TRBV7-8, the J gene TRBJ1-1, with D hard to call. The CDR3 loop spans 15 amino acids. Deletions cut 1 base from V and 7 bases from J, with 16 bases between. Germline CDR1 reads SGHVS; CDR2 reads FQNEAQ. The CDR3 nucleotides are TGTGCCAGCAGCTTAGTTAATCCGCAGCTGGTTGAAGCTTTCTTT. Translated, it gives CASSLVNPQLVEAFF.

Only a few counts were recorded for this clonotype. This chain links TRBV27 with TRBJ1-1, with 7 bases that match TRBD1. This CDR3 region has 16 residues. The J segment lost 6 bases and the V segment lost 7 bases, leaving 17 bases of the junction unmatched. Looked up from germline, CDR1 is MNHEY and CDR2 is SMNVEV (reference sequence). The CDR3 coding sequence is TGTGCCAGCAACAAAAGGGGGCCCAGGGAAGGGGCTGAAGCTTTCTTT. As protein: CASNKRGPREGAEAFF.

The rearrangement links TRBV9 to TRBJ2-3, with D unclear. From germline, CDR1 is SGDLS and CDR2 YYNGEE. Trimming took off 4 bases at V and 7 bases at J, with 10 bases between the two ends. The CDR3 sequence is 12 residues long. The chain's CDR3 is CASSQDANTQYF. In DNA, the CDR3 is TGTGCCAGCAGCCAGGACGCAAATACGCAGTATTTT.

The sample holds a few counts of this clonotype. This chain uses TRBV6-6 with TRBJ1-2, with D hard to call. The germline V and J ends were trimmed by 7 bases and 1 base, with 13 bases remaining between them. The CDR3 has 14 amino acids. Germline CDR1 and CDR2: MNHNY and SVGAGI (reference sequence). CDR3 sequence reads: CASKGGEHNYGYTF. In DNA, the CDR3 is TGTGCCAGCAAAGGAGGAGAACATAACTATGGCTACACCTTC.

The rearrangement joins TRBV20-1 to TRBJ2-6; D unresolved. The V gene lost 5 bases and the J gene lost 0 bases, with 8 bases spanning the gap. Germline V lookup: CDR1 DFQATT, CDR2 SNEGSKA (reference sequence). The CDR3 loop spans 14 amino acids. The CDR3 sequence is CSAGKTSGANVLTF. CDR3 bases: TGCAGTGCTGGGAAGACCTCTGGGGCCAACGTCCTGACTTTC.

This chain uses TRBV28 with TRBJ1-4; 7 bases line up with TRBD1. Germline V gene data show CDR1 as MDHEN and CDR2 as SYDVKM. V was pared by 6 bases and J by 0 bases, with 13 bases of the junction left unmatched. The CDR3 consists of 18 residues. CDR3 nucleotide sequence: TGTGCCAGCAGCATTGGCGGGGACAGCAGTGCAACTAATGAAAAACTGTTTTTT. Protein: CASSIGGDSSATNEKLFF.

The chain combines TRBV4-2 with TRBJ1-1; no reliable D call. Germline V lookup: CDR1 LGHNA, CDR2 YNFKEQ. CDR3 length: 12 residues. Trimming left V 6 bases short and J 10 bases short, with 15 bases between. CDR3 residues: CASSQTPQIAFF. DNA for the CDR3: TGTGCCAGCAGTCAGACCCCCCAGATAGCTTTCTTT.

This clonotype was counted ten times or more. The V and J genes are TRBV4-3 and TRBJ1-4; D is uncertain. V was shortened by 0 bases and J by 6 bases, with 14 bases between the two germline ends. CDR1 and CDR2 (germline): LGHNA, YSLEER. The CDR3 runs 16 residues. The DNA for the CDR3 is TGCGCCAGCAGCCAAGAGGCTCCCGCCGGACATGAAAAACTGTTTTTT. This gives the protein CASSQEAPAGHEKLFF.

The chain combines TRBV6-2 or TRBV6-3 with TRBJ2-1; 7 bases match TRBD2. The CDR3 spans 13 residues. V shed 8 bases, J shed 6 bases, and the junction held 7 bases outside the gene matches. Germline CDR1 reads MNHEY; CDR2 reads SVGEGT. The CDR3 DNA sequence: TGTGCCAGCTGCTGGGCTAGCGGCAATGAGCAGTTCTTC. Protein product: CASCWASGNEQFF.

This clonotype was detected a few times. V usage is TRBV12-3 or TRBV12-4 and J usage is TRBJ2-5; tentative D call: TRBD1 (6 bases). The assigned J gene may be wrong: the sequence end matches TRBJ2-7 better. The CDR3 covers 15 residues. CDR3 DNA sequence: TGTGCCAGCACCGTTCAATTGGGGGCTCGGTACGAGCAGTACTTC. It codes for CASTVQLGARYEQYF.

The chain joins TRBV4-1 to TRBJ1-5, with 10 bases lining up with TRBD1. CDR1 is MGHRA and CDR2 is YSYEKL in the germline V gene. V was clipped by 4 bases and J by 7 bases; unmatched bases: 13. The length of the CDR3 is 17 residues. In DNA form, the CDR3 reads TGCGCCAGCAGCCCTTTCGGGACAGGGGCGAGGAGACAGCCCCAGCATTTT. This translates into CASSPFGTGARRQPQHF.

The chain has TRBV24-1 and TRBJ1-2, with 7 bases matching TRBD1. The CDR3 length is 14 residues. In germline, CDR1 is KGHDR, CDR2 SFDVKD. V shed 6 bases, J shed 7 bases, and the junction held 10 bases outside the gene matches. CDR3 protein: CATSPRGRGPGYTF. The CDR3 coding sequence is TGTGCCACCAGTCCCCGTGGAAGGGGGCCTGGCTACACCTTC.

This chain links TRBV5-1 with TRBJ1-1; 9 bases agree with TRBD1. Unmatched junction bases numbered 5, after V lost 0 bases and J lost 5 bases. Germline V gene lookup returns CDR1 SGHRS and CDR2 YFSETQ. The CDR3 contains 15 residues. CDR3 nucleotides: TGCGCCAGCAGCTTGGCCGAGACAGGGGGAACTGAAGCTTTCTTT. It yields the protein CASSLAETGGTEAFF.

This clonotype was seen a few times. This chain connects TRBV6-6 to TRBJ2-7, with D perhaps matching TRBD1 (6 bases). CDR3 size: 16 residues. Per germline, CDR1 MNHNY and CDR2 SVGAGI (reference sequence). V lost 0 bases, J lost 3 bases, and 15 bases lay in between. CDR3 region: CASSYSDRKQRYEQYF. CDR3 sequence (DNA): TGTGCCAGCAGTTACTCCGACAGGAAACAACGCTACGAGCAGTACTTC.

The rearrangement uses TRBV28 and TRBJ1-2, with 9 nucleotides matching TRBD1. With 5 bases clipped from V and 3 bases from J, the junction kept 13 bases outside the gene matches. The germline CDR1 and CDR2 sequences are MDHEN and SYDVKM. This CDR3 comprises 17 residues. CDR3 sequence: CASSPQGTGRRYYGYTF. The CDR3 coding sequence is TGTGCCAGCAGTCCTCAAGGGACAGGGAGGCGGTACTATGGCTACACCTTC.

This clonotype was seen more than once but under ten times. The CDR3 is CASSVHRAANYGYTF. The CDR3 DNA reads as TGTGCCAGCAGCGTACACAGGGCCGCTAACTATGGCTACACCTTC. The chain employs TRBV7-9 and TRBJ1-2, with D perhaps TRBD1 (6 bases). V was clipped by 5 bases and J by 0 bases, with 13 bases between them. This CDR3 region has 15 residues. The germline gives CDR1 SEHNR, CDR2 FQNEAQ (reference sequence).